This TCR beta chain originates from a study of blood T cell repertoires in COVID-19. Background on the study: Samples representing acute and convalescent COVID-19 were sourced from the United States, Italy and Spain. The cDNA or gDNA used as material had been derived from T cells, B-cell-depleted T cells, or PBMCs.

Per the authors' pipeline: Reference gene primer amplification gave estimated nucleated cell counts. Profiling relied on immunoSEQ multiplex PCR, and the TCRdb table lists in-frame clones only, not all of them. V, J and clone size are taken as reported in that table, and D and trimming were inferred from the DNA itself. This repertoire shows 270,000 or so clones, approximately 86% found once; its top ten account for less than 4%. This clone was seen once. Germline V CDR1 and CDR2: SGHDN, FVKESK. This CDR3 contains 13 residues. V shed 5 bases and J 5 bases; nucleotides not matched to a gene: 5. V gene TRBV14 combines with J gene TRBJ1-1; TRBD1 matches 7 bases. This clonotype originated in a woman under 30 with acute or convalescent COVID-19. Sequenced sample: peripheral blood. Here the CDR3 reads CASSTTGPTEAFF. Written as DNA, the CDR3 is TGTGCCAGCAGCACGACAGGGCCAACTGAAGCTTTCTTT.